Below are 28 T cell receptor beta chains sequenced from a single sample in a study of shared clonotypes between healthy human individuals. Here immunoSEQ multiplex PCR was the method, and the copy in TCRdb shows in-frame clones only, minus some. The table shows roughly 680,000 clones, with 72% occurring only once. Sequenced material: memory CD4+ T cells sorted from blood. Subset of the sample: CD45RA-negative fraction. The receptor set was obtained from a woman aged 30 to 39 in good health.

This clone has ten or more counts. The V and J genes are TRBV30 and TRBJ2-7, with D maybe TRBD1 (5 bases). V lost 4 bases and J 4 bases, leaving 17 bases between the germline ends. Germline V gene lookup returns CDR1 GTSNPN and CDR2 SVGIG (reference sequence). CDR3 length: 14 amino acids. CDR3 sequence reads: CAWNLGPNRYEQYF. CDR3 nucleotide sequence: TGTGCCTGGAATTTGGGGCCCAACCGATACGAGCAGTACTTC. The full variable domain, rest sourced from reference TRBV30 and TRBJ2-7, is SQTIHQWPATLVQPVGSPLSLECTVEGTSNPNLYWYRQAAGRGLQLLFYSVGIGQISSEVPQNLSASRPQDRQFILSSKKLLLSDSGFYLCAWNLGPNRYEQYFGPGTRLTVT.

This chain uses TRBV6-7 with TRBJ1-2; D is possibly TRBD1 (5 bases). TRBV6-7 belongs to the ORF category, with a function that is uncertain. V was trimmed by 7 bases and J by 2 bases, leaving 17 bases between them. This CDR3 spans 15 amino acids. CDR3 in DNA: TGTGCCAGCACCCAACTACCGGGACTGAACTATGGCTACACCTTC. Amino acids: CASTQLPGLNYGYTF.

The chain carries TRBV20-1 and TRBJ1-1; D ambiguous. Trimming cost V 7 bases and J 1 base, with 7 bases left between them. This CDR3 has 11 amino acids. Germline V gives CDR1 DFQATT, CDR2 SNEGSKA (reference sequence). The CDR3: CSVYRNTEAFF. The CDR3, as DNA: TGCAGTGTCTACAGGAACACTGAAGCTTTCTTT.

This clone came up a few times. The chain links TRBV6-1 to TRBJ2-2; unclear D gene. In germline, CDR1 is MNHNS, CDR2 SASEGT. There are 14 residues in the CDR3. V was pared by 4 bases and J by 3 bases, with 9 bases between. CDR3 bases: TGTGCCAGCAGTGTCGTTCTGGACACCGGGGAGCTGTTTTTT. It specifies CASSVVLDTGELFF.

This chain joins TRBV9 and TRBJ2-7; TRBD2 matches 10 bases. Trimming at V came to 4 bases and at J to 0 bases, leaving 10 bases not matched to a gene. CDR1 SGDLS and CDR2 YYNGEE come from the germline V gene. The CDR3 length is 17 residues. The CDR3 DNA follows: TGTGCCAGCAGCCCGGGGGTAGGACTAGCGGACTCCTACGAGCAGTACTTC. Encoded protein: CASSPGVGLADSYEQYF.

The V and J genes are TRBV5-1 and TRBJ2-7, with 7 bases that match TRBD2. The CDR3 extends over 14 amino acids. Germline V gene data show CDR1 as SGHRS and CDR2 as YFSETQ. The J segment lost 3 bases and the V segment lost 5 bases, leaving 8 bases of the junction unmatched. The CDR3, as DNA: TGCGCCAGCAGTCGCCTAGGGAGGGACTACGAGCAGTACTTC. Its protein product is CASSRLGRDYEQYF.

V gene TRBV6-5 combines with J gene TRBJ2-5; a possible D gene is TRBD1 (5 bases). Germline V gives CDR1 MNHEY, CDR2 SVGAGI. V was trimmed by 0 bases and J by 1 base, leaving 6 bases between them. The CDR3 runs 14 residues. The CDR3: CASSYSDSQETQYF. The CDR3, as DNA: TGTGCCAGCAGTTACTCCGACAGCCAAGAGACCCAGTACTTC.

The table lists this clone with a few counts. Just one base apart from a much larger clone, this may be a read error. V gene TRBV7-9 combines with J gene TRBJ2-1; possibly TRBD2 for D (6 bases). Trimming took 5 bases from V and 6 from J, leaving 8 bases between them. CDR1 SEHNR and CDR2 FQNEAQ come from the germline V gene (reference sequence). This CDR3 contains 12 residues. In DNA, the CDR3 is TGTGCCAGCAGCCCCGGGGGCAATGAGCAGTTCTTC. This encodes CASSPGGNEQFF. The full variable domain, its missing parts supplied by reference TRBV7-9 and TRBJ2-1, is DTGVSQNPRHKITKRGQNVTFRCDPISEHNRLYWYRQTLGQGPEFLTYFQNEAQLEKSRLLSDRFSAERPKGSFSTLEIQRTEQGDSAMYLCASSPGGNEQFFGPGTRLTVL.

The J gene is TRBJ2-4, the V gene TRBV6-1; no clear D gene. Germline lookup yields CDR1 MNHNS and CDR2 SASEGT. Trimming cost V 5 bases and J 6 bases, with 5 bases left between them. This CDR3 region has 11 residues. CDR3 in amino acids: CASSSGNIQYF. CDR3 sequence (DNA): TGTGCCAGCAGTAGTGGAAACATTCAGTACTTC.

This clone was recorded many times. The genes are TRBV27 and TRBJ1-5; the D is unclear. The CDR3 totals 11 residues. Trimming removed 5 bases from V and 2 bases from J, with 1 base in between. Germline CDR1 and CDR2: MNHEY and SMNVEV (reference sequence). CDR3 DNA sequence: TGTGCCAGCAGTCGCAATCAGCCCCAGCATTTT. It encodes CASSRNQPQHF.

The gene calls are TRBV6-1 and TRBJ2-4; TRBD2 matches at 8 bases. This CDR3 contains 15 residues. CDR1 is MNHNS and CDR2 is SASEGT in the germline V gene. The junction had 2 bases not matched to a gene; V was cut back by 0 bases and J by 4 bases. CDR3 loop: CASSEASGGKNIQYF. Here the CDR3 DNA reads TGTGCCAGCAGTGAAGCTTCGGGAGGGAAAAACATTCAGTACTTC.

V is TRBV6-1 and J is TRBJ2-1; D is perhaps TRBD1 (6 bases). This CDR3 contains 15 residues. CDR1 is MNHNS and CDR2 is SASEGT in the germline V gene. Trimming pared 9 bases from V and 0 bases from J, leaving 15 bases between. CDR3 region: CASQGPLVSYNEQFF. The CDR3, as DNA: TGTGCCAGTCAGGGGCCCCTGGTCTCCTACAATGAGCAGTTCTTC.

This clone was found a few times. The CDR3 here is CASSLGGESSNEQFF. DNA for the CDR3: TGCGCCAGCAGCTTGGGGGGAGAGTCTAGCAATGAGCAGTTCTTC. The chain is built from TRBV5-1 and TRBJ2-1; D is possibly TRBD2 (5 bases). V shed 0 bases and J shed 6 bases, with 13 bases lying between them. Germline CDR1 is SGHRS and CDR2 is YFSETQ. The CDR3 spans 15 residues.

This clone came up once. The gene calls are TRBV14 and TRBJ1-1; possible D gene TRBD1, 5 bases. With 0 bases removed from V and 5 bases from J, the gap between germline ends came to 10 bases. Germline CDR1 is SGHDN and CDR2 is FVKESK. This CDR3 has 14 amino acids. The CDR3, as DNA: TGTGCCAGCAGCCAAGAGTCGGGGCGGACTGAAGCTTTCTTT. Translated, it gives CASSQESGRTEAFF. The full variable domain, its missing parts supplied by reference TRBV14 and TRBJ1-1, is EAGVTQFPSHSVIEKGQTVTLRCDPISGHDNLYWYRRVMGKEIKFLLHFVKESKQDESGMPNNRFLAERTGGTYSTLKVQPAELEDSGVYFCASSQESGRTEAFFGQGTRLTVV.

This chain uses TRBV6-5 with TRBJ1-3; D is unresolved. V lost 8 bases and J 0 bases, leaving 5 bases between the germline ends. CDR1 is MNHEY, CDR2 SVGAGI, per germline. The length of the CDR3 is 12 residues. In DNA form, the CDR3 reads TGTGCCAGCCAGGCCTCTGGAAACACCATATATTTT. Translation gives CASQASGNTIYF.

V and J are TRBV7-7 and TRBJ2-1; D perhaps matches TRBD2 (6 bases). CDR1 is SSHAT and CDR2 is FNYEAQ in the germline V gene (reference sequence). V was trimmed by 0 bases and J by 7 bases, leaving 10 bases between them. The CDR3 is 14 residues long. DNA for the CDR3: TGTGCCAGCAGCTTAGCCGGGAGAGGAAATGAGCAGTTCTTC. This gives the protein CASSLAGRGNEQFF. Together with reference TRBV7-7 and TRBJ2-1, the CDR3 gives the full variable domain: GAGVSQSPRYKVTKRGQDVTLRCDPISSHATLYWYQQALGQGPEFLTYFNYEAQPDKSGLPSDRFSAERPEGSISTLTIQRTEQRDSAMYRCASSLAGRGNEQFFGPGTRLTVL.

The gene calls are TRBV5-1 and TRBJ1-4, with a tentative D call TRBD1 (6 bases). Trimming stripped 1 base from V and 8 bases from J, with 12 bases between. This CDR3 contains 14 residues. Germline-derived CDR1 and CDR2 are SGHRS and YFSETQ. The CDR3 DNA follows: TGCGCCAGCAGCTTGTTACAGGGACGGGAAAAACTGTTTTTT. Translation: CASSLLQGREKLFF. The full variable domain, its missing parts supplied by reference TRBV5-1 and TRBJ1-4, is KAGVTQTPRYLIKTRGQQVTLSCSPISGHRSVSWYQQTPGQGLQFLFEYFSETQRNKGNFPGRFSGRQFSNSRSEMNVSTLELGDSALYLCASSLLQGREKLFFGSGTQLSVL.

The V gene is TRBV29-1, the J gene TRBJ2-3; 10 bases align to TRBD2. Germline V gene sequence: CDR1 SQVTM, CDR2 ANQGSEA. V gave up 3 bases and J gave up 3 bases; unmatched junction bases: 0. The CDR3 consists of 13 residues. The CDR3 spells CSVETSGTDTQYF. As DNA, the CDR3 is TGCAGCGTTGAGACTAGCGGGACAGATACGCAGTATTTT.

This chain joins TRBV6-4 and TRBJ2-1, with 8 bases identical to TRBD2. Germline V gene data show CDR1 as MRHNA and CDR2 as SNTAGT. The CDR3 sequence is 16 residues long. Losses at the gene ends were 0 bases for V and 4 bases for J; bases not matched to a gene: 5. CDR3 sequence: CASSDSSGSGYNEQFF. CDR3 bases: TGTGCCAGCAGTGACTCGAGCGGGAGCGGGTACAATGAGCAGTTCTTC.

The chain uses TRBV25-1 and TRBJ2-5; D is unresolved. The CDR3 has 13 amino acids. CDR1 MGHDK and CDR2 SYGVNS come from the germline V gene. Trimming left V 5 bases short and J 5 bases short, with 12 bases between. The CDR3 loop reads CASSTVVGETQYF. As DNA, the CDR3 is TGTGCCAGCAGTACAGTTGTCGGGGAGACCCAGTACTTC.

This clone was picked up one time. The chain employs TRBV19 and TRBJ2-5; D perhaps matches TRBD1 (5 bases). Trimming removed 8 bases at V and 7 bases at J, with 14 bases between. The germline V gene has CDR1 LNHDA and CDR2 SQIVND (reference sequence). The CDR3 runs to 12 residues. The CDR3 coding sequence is TGTGCCAGTGGCAGGACACCGGGGACCCAGTACTTC. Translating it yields CASGRTPGTQYF. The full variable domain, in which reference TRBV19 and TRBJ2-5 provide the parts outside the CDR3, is DGGITQSPKYLFRKEGQNVTLSCEQNLNHDAMYWYRQDPGQGLRLIYYSQIVNDFQKGDIAEGYSVSREKKESFPLTVTSAQKNPTAFYLCASGRTPGTQYFGPGTRLLVL.

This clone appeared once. CDR3 sequence (DNA): TGTGCCAGTAGATTAAATAGAGGGACTAGCGCGTACAATGAGCAGTTCTTC. This sequence encodes CASRLNRGTSAYNEQFF. V usage is TRBV19 and J usage is TRBJ2-1, with 10 bases that match TRBD2. V shed 6 bases and J 4 bases; nucleotides not matched to a gene: 12. CDR3 length: 17 residues. Germline V gene lookup returns CDR1 LNHDA and CDR2 SQIVND (reference sequence).

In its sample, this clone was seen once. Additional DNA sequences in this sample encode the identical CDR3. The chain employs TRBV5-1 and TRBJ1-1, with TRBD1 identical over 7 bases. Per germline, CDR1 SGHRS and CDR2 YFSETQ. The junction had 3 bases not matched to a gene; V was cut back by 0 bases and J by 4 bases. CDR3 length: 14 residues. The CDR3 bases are TGCGCCAGCAGCTTGGGGGCAGGGGGCACTGAAGCTTTCTTT. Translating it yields CASSLGAGGTEAFF.

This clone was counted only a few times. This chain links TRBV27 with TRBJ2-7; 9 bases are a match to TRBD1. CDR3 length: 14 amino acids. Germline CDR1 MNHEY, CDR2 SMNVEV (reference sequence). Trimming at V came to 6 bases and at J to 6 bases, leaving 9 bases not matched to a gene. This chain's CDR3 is CASSTGGGSLEQYF. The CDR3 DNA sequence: TGTGCCAGCAGCACAGGGGGCGGTAGTCTCGAGCAGTACTTC.

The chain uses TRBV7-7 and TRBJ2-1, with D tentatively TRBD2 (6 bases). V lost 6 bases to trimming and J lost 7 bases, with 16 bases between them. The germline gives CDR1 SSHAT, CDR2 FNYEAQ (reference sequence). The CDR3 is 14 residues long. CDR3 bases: TGTGCCAGCAGGGATCCGGGACTGGGGAATGAGCAGTTCTTC. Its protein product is CASRDPGLGNEQFF.

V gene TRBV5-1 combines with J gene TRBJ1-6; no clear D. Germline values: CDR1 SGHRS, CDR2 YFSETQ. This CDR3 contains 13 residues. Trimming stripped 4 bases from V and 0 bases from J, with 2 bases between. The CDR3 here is CASSTSYNSPLHF. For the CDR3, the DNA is TGCGCCAGCAGCACCTCCTATAATTCACCCCTCCACTTT.

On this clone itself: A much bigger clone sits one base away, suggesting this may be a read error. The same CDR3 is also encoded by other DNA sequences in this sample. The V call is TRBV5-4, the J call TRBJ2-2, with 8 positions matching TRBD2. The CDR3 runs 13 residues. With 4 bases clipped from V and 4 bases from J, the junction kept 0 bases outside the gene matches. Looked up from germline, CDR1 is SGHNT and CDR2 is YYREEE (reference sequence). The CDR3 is CASSSGSTGELFF. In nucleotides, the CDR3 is TGTGCCAGCAGCAGCGGGAGCACCGGGGAGCTGTTTTTT.

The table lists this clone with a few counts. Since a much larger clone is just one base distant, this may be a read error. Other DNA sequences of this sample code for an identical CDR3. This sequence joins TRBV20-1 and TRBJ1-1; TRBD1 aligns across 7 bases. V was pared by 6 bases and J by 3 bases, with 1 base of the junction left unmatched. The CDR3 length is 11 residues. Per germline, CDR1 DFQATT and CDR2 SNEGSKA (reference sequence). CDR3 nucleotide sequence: TGCAGTGCAGACAGGGACACTGAAGCTTTCTTT. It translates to CSADRDTEAFF.